A single sample gave rise to the 25 T cell receptor beta chains below, sequenced in a study of blood T cell repertoires in COVID-19. Only in-frame clones appear in the TCRdb table, and some are missing; sequencing was by immunoSEQ multiplex PCR. The sample yields 200,000 to 250,000 clones, over 80% seen once. Material: peripheral blood. The origin of the receptors is a woman aged 30 to 39 with COVID-19, enrolled during active disease.

This chain links TRBV7-8 with TRBJ1-1, with D maybe TRBD1 (5 bases). Germline values: CDR1 SGHVS, CDR2 FQNEAQ. The CDR3 is 13 residues long. V dropped 2 bases and J dropped 7 bases, with 11 bases sitting between them. The CDR3 here is CASSLMAGREAFF. The CDR3 DNA follows: TGTGCCAGCAGCTTAATGGCAGGGCGTGAAGCTTTCTTT.

DNA for the CDR3: TGCAGCGTTGGGTCGGACACCTATGGCTACACCTTC. Translating gives CSVGSDTYGYTF. V gene TRBV29-1 combines with J gene TRBJ1-2, with D possibly matching TRBD1 (5 bases). CDR3 size: 12 residues. Trimming took off 4 bases at V and 4 bases at J, with 10 bases between the two ends. CDR1 is SQVTM and CDR2 is ANQGSEA in the germline V gene.

The genes are TRBV7-6 and TRBJ2-3; TRBD2 matches 15 bases. CDR1 is SGHVS and CDR2 is FNYEAQ in the germline V gene. V shed 8 bases and J 2 bases; nucleotides not matched to a gene: 2. The CDR3 is 15 residues long. The CDR3 DNA reads TGTGCCAGCGGGACTAGCGGGGGGACCACAGATACGCAGTATTTT. Translating gives CASGTSGGTTDTQYF. Complete variable domain (other parts from reference TRBV7-6 and TRBJ2-3): GAGVSQSPRYKVTKRGQDVALRCDPISGHVSLYWYRQALGQGPEFLTYFNYEAQQDKSGLPNDRFSAERPEGSISTLTIQRTEQRDSAMYRCASGTSGGTTDTQYFGPGTRLTVL.

The rearrangement links TRBV6-2 or TRBV6-3 to TRBJ1-5; D gene unclear. Germline CDR1 reads MNHEY; CDR2 reads SVGEGT. The V end lost 5 bases, the J end lost 5 bases, and 10 bases lay between the germline ends. The CDR3 loop spans 13 amino acids. DNA of the CDR3: TGTGCCAGCAGTGCCTCCAGTTATCAGCCCCAGCATTTT. It translates to CASSASSYQPQHF.

The V call is TRBV29-1, the J call TRBJ2-7; D may be TRBD1 (6 bases). V lost 6 bases, J lost 4 bases, and 10 bases lay in between. The CDR3 covers 11 residues. CDR1 is SQVTM, CDR2 ANQGSEA, per germline. The CDR3 is CSVAQGYEQYF. The CDR3 DNA reads as TGCAGCGTGGCACAGGGTTACGAGCAGTACTTC.

The chain is built from TRBV19 and TRBJ1-2, with D perhaps TRBD1 (5 bases). Trimming took 4 bases from V and 6 from J, leaving 15 bases between them. The CDR3 sequence is 14 residues long. CDR1 is LNHDA, CDR2 SQIVND, per germline (reference sequence). The CDR3 here is CASSTKGLYHGYTF. The DNA for the CDR3 is TGTGCCAGTAGTACCAAGGGACTTTACCATGGCTACACCTTC.

The chain has TRBV7-8 and TRBJ1-3, with D maybe TRBD1 (5 bases). Germline CDR1 reads SGHVS; CDR2 reads FQNEAQ. V gave up 8 bases and J gave up 1 base, with 12 bases separating them. The CDR3 totals 14 residues. The CDR3 loop is CASRYQGSGNTIYF. In DNA form, the CDR3 reads TGTGCCAGCCGCTACCAGGGATCTGGAAACACCATATATTTT.

The chain couples TRBV30 to TRBJ1-4; a weak D match, TRBD1 (6 bases). Deletions cut 0 bases from V and 0 bases from J, with 14 bases between. The germline V gene has CDR1 GTSNPN and CDR2 SVGIG (reference sequence). CDR3 size: 17 residues. CDR3 residues: CAWSVPGHRTTNEKLFF. In DNA form, the CDR3 reads TGTGCCTGGAGTGTACCGGGACACCGAACAACTAATGAAAAACTGTTTTTT. Together with reference TRBV30 and TRBJ1-4, the CDR3 gives the full variable domain: SQTIHQWPATLVQPVGSPLSLECTVEGTSNPNLYWYRQAAGRGLQLLFYSVGIGQISSEVPQNLSASRPQDRQFILSSKKLLLSDSGFYLCAWSVPGHRTTNEKLFFGSGTQLSVL.

This clone was counted only a few times. Other DNA variants within this sample encode the same CDR3. The CDR3 nucleotides are TGTGCCACCAGCAGAGCCAGTACCGGGAGCTCTGGGGCCAACGTCCTGACTTTC. Amino acid sequence: CATSRASTGSSGANVLTF. The J gene is TRBJ2-6, the V gene TRBV15; possible D gene TRBD2, 6 bases. Germline V lookup: CDR1 LNHNV, CDR2 YYDKDF (reference sequence). V was cut by 1 base and J by 0 bases, with 13 bases left in between. The CDR3 runs 18 residues.

This chain links TRBV9 with TRBJ2-1; 9 bases are a match to TRBD1. Germline-derived CDR1 and CDR2 are SGDLS and YYNGEE. The V gene end was trimmed by 3 bases and the J gene end by 7 bases; junction bases not matched to a gene: 17. The CDR3 is 18 residues long. DNA for the CDR3: TGTGCCAGCAGCGGAAACCCCAGTTGGACAGGGGACCCTAATGAGCAGTTCTTC. Translation: CASSGNPSWTGDPNEQFF.

V usage is TRBV5-1 and J usage is TRBJ2-7; no firm D call. The CDR3 loop spans 14 amino acids. Germline CDR1 SGHRS, CDR2 YFSETQ. Trimming removed 1 base from V and 2 bases from J, with 10 bases in between. CDR3 sequence reads: CASSLSLVTYEQYF. As DNA, the CDR3 is TGCGCCAGCAGCTTGAGCCTGGTAACCTACGAGCAGTACTTC.

V is TRBV18 and J is TRBJ2-1; 11 bases agree with TRBD1. Germline V gene lookup returns CDR1 KGHSH and CDR2 LQKENI. Trimming took 0 bases from V and 6 from J; bases not matched to a gene: 4. This CDR3 has 16 amino acids. CDR3 sequence (DNA): TGTGCCAGCTCACCACCGACGGACAGGGGGCTCAATGAGCAGTTCTTC. This translates into CASSPPTDRGLNEQFF.

The chain employs TRBV18 and TRBJ2-2; TRBD1 aligns across 12 bases. The CDR3 is 16 amino acids. From germline, CDR1 is KGHSH and CDR2 LQKENI. V lost 6 bases to trimming and J lost 4 bases; unmatched junction nucleotides: 6. CDR3 region: CASSPGTGGLTGELFF. The CDR3 DNA follows: TGTGCCAGCTCCCCCGGGACAGGGGGCCTCACCGGGGAGCTGTTTTTT.

The rearrangement uses TRBV18 and TRBJ1-2; 7 bases are shared with TRBD1. Germline V gene data show CDR1 as KGHSH and CDR2 as LQKENI. The V gene end was trimmed by 2 bases and the J gene end by 10 bases; junction bases not matched to a gene: 4. This CDR3 has 12 residues. The CDR3: CASSPTGADYTF. CDR3 sequence (DNA): TGTGCCAGCTCACCAACAGGGGCGGACTACACCTTC.

The chain combines TRBV15 with TRBJ2-6; weak D call: TRBD2 (6 bases). This CDR3 comprises 18 residues. Trimming shortened V by 4 bases and J by 0 bases, and 16 bases separated the two germline ends. CDR1 and CDR2 from the germline V gene are LNHNV and YYDKDF (reference sequence). In nucleotides, the CDR3 is TGTGCCACCAGCACGGGGGTCCGGTCGTCCTCTGGGGCCAACGTCCTGACTTTC. Amino acid sequence: CATSTGVRSSSGANVLTF.

This rearrangement joins TRBV21-1 to TRBJ2-1; the D call in the table, TRBD1, was not verified against the DNA. TRBV21-1 is reported as a pseudogene. This CDR3 comprises 14 residues. The CDR3 coding sequence is TGTGCCAGCAGCAACATACAGGGGGCGGATGAGCAGTTCTTC. It translates to CASSNIQGADEQFF.

This sequence joins TRBV28 and TRBJ1-5, with a tentative D call TRBD1 (5 bases). Trimming cost V 6 bases and J 2 bases, with 14 bases left between them. The V gene's germline CDR1 is MDHEN and CDR2 SYDVKM. The CDR3 runs 15 residues. The CDR3 sequence: CASSSPQGGNQPQHF. Written as DNA, the CDR3 is TGTGCCAGCAGCAGTCCCCAGGGCGGCAATCAGCCCCAGCATTTT.

The chain recombines TRBV5-1 with TRBJ1-1; 10 bases align to TRBD1. Losses at the gene ends were 4 bases for V and 6 bases for J; bases not matched to a gene: 6. From germline, CDR1 is SGHRS and CDR2 YFSETQ. The CDR3 contains 14 residues. CDR3 in amino acids: CASSPRQGASEAFF. The DNA of the CDR3 is TGCGCCAGCAGCCCCCGACAGGGGGCCTCTGAAGCTTTCTTT.

This chain joins TRBV3-1 (or the pseudogene TRBV3-2) and TRBJ2-1; 7 bases are a match to TRBD2. Germline V gene data show CDR1 as LGHDT and CDR2 as YNNKEL (reference sequence). Trimming took 4 bases from V and 2 from J; bases not matched to a gene: 8. This CDR3 is built from 16 residues. CDR3 sequence: CASSPPSGKTYNEQFF. CDR3 sequence (DNA): TGTGCCAGCAGCCCCCCAAGCGGGAAAACCTACAATGAGCAGTTCTTC.

The V gene is TRBV5-1, the J gene TRBJ1-1; 7 bases match TRBD1. V dropped 4 bases and J dropped 5; count of bases not matched to a gene: 8. This CDR3 region has 14 residues. Germline values: CDR1 SGHRS, CDR2 YFSETQ. The CDR3 spells CASSPRDRGTEAFF. The CDR3 DNA reads TGCGCCAGCAGCCCACGGGACAGAGGGACTGAAGCTTTCTTT.

The V gene is TRBV5-1, the J gene TRBJ1-2; no clear D. This CDR3 contains 11 residues. Germline values: CDR1 SGHRS, CDR2 YFSETQ. Trimming cost V 5 bases and J 4 bases, with 6 bases left between them. This CDR3 reads CASRSTYGYTF. For the CDR3, the DNA is TGCGCCAGCAGGAGTACCTATGGCTACACCTTC.

For the CDR3, the DNA is TGTGCCAGCAGCCAGATGGGACAGGGCCCCAAAGAGACCCAGTACTTC. This gives the protein CASSQMGQGPKETQYF. The rearrangement links TRBV3-1 (or the pseudogene TRBV3-2) to TRBJ2-5; 9 bases match TRBD1. The CDR3 runs 16 residues. In germline, CDR1 is LGHDT, CDR2 YNNKEL (reference sequence). V gave up 3 bases and J gave up 3 bases; unmatched junction bases: 8.

The chain combines TRBV2 with TRBJ1-1, with no clear D. Germline CDR1 is SNHLY and CDR2 is FYNNEI. The CDR3 totals 15 residues. V lost 3 bases and J 1 base, leaving 12 bases between the germline ends. Here the CDR3 reads CASSEIQLQNTEAFF. CDR3 coding DNA: TGTGCCAGCAGTGAGATACAGCTGCAGAACACTGAAGCTTTCTTT.

A few counts support this clone. The chain couples TRBV11-2 to TRBJ1-5; D is undetermined. V lost 6 bases, J lost 7 bases, and 13 bases lay in between. The CDR3 is 13 residues long. Germline values: CDR1 SGHAT, CDR2 FQNNGV. The CDR3 here is CASSSGMDQPQHF. The CDR3 coding sequence is TGTGCCAGCAGTTCGGGAATGGACCAGCCCCAGCATTTT.

The rearrangement joins TRBV6-5 to TRBJ2-1; possible D gene TRBD2, 5 bases. This CDR3 is built from 12 residues. Germline loops: CDR1 MNHEY, CDR2 SVGAGI. V dropped 5 bases and J dropped 6 bases, with 8 bases sitting between them. CDR3 bases: TGTGCCAGCAGTCGAGGGAGCAATGAGCAGTTCTTC. Protein: CASSRGSNEQFF.